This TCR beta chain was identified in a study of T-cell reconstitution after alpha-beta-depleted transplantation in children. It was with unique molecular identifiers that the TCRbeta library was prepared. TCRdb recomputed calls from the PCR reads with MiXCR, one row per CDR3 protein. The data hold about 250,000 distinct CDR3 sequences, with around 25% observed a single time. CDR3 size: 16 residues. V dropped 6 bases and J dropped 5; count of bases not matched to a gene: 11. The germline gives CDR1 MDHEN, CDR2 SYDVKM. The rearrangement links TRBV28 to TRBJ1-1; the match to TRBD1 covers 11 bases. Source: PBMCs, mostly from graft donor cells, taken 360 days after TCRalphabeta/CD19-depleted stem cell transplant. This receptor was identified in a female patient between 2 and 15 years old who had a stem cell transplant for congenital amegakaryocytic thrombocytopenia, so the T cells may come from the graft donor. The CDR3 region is CASSRGTGGVVTEAFF. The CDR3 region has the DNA TGTGCCAGCAGCCGAGGGACAGGGGGGGTTGTTACTGAAGCTTTCTTT.